This T cell receptor (beta chain) is from a study of OX40 agonist ivuxolimab in advanced cancers. As for the study in general: Every 2 weeks, patients got intravenous ivuxolimab at one of six dose levels (0.01-10 mg/kg). With a range of roughly 23 to 79, age averaged about 58 years, and 75% to 90% were male.

Trimming took off 6 bases at V and 2 bases at J, with 11 bases between the two ends. Germline V gene data show CDR1 as MNHEY and CDR2 as SVGAGI. This CDR3 spans 14 amino acids. TCRdb's table, derived via immunoSEQ multiplex PCR, lists solely in-frame clones and lacks some. This table holds tens of thousands of clones, around nine tenths found once. This TCR was recovered from an adult with an advanced solid tumor such as melanoma, head and neck, liver or kidney cancer. This chain joins TRBV6-5 and TRBJ1-5; D is possibly TRBD1 (6 bases). The sequences come from CD4+ or CD8+ T cells sorted from blood, collected in a trial of the OX40 agonist ivuxolimab. The CDR3 sequence is CASRRGGGNQPQHF. CDR3 in DNA: TGTGCCAGCAGGAGGGGGGGTGGCAATCAGCCCCAGCATTTT.